One sample yielded the 17 T cell receptor beta chains listed below, sequenced in a study of cytomegalovirus exposure and HLA in healthy donors. The PCR had 60 Vbeta and 13 Jbeta primers. The protocol was immunoSEQ multiplex PCR, while the TCRdb copy is restricted to in-frame clones and leaves out a portion. The sample lists some 150,000 clones; roughly 83% were seen once. Sequenced material: PBMCs. These TCRs come from a human donor in good health.

The V and J genes are TRBV10-1 and TRBJ2-7, with a possible D match to TRBD2 (5 bases). In germline, CDR1 is WNHNN, CDR2 SYGVQD (reference sequence). The V gene lost 3 bases and the J gene lost 0 bases, with 18 bases spanning the gap. This CDR3 is 17 amino acids long. The CDR3 loop is CASSEGRPGKSSYEQYF. Here the CDR3 DNA reads TGCGCCAGCAGTGAAGGGAGACCCGGTAAAAGCTCCTACGAGCAGTACTTC.

The V and J genes are TRBV5-4 and TRBJ2-1; 9 positions agree with TRBD2. Germline CDR1 reads SGHNT; CDR2 reads YYREEE (reference sequence). This CDR3 has 15 amino acids. After removal of 0 bases from V and 6 bases from J, the junction contained 4 bases not matched to a gene. The CDR3 is CASSLVSGSVNEQFF. In nucleotides, the CDR3 is TGTGCCAGCAGCTTGGTTAGCGGGAGTGTCAATGAGCAGTTCTTC.

The chain combines TRBV30 with TRBJ1-1, with 7 bases lining up with TRBD1. The CDR3 loop spans 12 amino acids. CDR1 is GTSNPN, CDR2 SVGIG, per germline (reference sequence). V shed 3 bases and J 11 bases; nucleotides not matched to a gene: 9. The CDR3 DNA follows: TGTGCCTGGAGATCGAGAGACAGGGCGGCTTTCTTT. Translated: CAWRSRDRAAFF.

V gene TRBV7-8 combines with J gene TRBJ1-6, with a possible D match to TRBD1 (5 bases). The CDR3 has 13 amino acids. V was trimmed by 2 bases and J by 8 bases, leaving 7 bases between them. Germline V gives CDR1 SGHVS, CDR2 FQNEAQ. CDR3 in amino acids: CASSLQGDSPLHF. CDR3 nucleotides: TGTGCCAGCAGCTTACAAGGGGATTCACCCCTCCACTTT.

This clone was counted a few times. The V call is TRBV13, the J call TRBJ1-5; D remains unclear. The germline V gene encodes CDR1 PRHDT and CDR2 FYEKMQ (reference sequence). The CDR3 has 15 residues. The V gene lost 3 bases and the J gene lost 5 bases, with 14 bases spanning the gap. The CDR3, as DNA: TGTGCCAGCAGCTTCGGGGTAGGGCAAGATCAGCCCCAGCATTTT. It is translated as CASSFGVGQDQPQHF.

About this clone itself: The DNA is omitted, as the CDR3 cannot be located on it reliably, and the CDR3 follows TCRdb's listing. The V gene is TRBV28, the J gene TRBJ1-2; the D call of TRBD1 is as the table states it, not checked on the DNA. The germline CDR1 and CDR2 sequences are MDHEN and SYDVKM. Counting both end residues, the CDR3 totals 14 amino acids. The CDR3 reads CASNLVGQGTALAF.

The rearrangement uses TRBV6-5 and TRBJ1-2; TRBD1 agrees at 8 bases. CDR3 length equals 10 residues. CDR1 and CDR2 (germline): MNHEY, SVGAGI. V gave up 11 bases and J gave up 8 bases; unmatched junction bases: 4. As DNA, the CDR3 is TGTGCCGTGGGACAGGAGGGCTACACCTTC. It codes for CAVGQEGYTF.

This clone has more than one count but fewer than ten. The CDR3 region has the DNA TGTGCCAGGGGGCCCTGGGACAAATTCTCCTACGAGCAGTACTTC. It is translated as CARGPWDKFSYEQYF. The chain links TRBV2 to TRBJ2-7, with D possibly TRBD1 on 6 matching bases. The CDR3 has 15 residues. CDR1 and CDR2 from the germline V gene are SNHLY and FYNNEI. Trimming stripped 9 bases from V and 0 bases from J, with 18 bases between.

The rearrangement uses TRBV6-1 and TRBJ2-7; a possible D gene is TRBD2 (6 bases). The V and J ends lost 4 bases and 0 bases respectively, with 16 bases between them. Germline V CDR1 and CDR2: MNHNS, SASEGT. This CDR3 is 16 amino acids long. The chain's CDR3 is CASSASLARSSYEQYF. The DNA for the CDR3 is TGTGCCAGCAGTGCCTCTCTAGCGAGAAGCTCCTACGAGCAGTACTTC.

The gene calls are TRBV7-9 and TRBJ1-2, with D tentatively TRBD1 (5 bases). With 4 bases removed from V and 7 bases from J, the gap between germline ends came to 7 bases. Germline CDR1 reads SEHNR; CDR2 reads FQNEAQ (reference sequence). CDR3 length equals 11 residues. In nucleotides, the CDR3 is TGTGCCAGCAGCTCAGGGTTTGGCTACACCTTC. Translated, it gives CASSSGFGYTF.

The V and J genes are TRBV18 and TRBJ2-1; possible D gene TRBD2, 6 bases. Per germline, CDR1 KGHSH and CDR2 LQKENI. V was clipped by 1 base and J by 5 bases, with 9 bases between them. This CDR3 region has 14 residues. CDR3 DNA sequence: TGTGCCAGCTCACCACAAAGCGGGCACAATGAGCAGTTCTTC. Its translation is CASSPQSGHNEQFF.

The table lists this clone with a count of one. The V and J genes are TRBV2 and TRBJ2-7, with 9 bases lining up with TRBD2. The CDR3 runs 14 residues. The V gene's germline CDR1 is SNHLY and CDR2 FYNNEI. With V trimmed by 7 bases and J by 5 bases, 9 bases remained unmatched. CDR3 in DNA: TGTGCCAGCATCCCGGGACTAGCTTTCCACGAGCAGTACTTC. It specifies CASIPGLAFHEQYF. The whole variable domain, filled in from reference TRBV2 and TRBJ2-7, reads EPEVTQTPSHQVTQMGQEVILRCVPISNHLYFYWYRQILGQKVEFLVSFYNNEISEKSEIFDDQFSVERPDGSNFTLKIRSTKLEDSAMYFCASIPGLAFHEQYFGPGTRLTVT.

The genes are TRBV11-2 and TRBJ2-7, with D perhaps TRBD1 (5 bases). The V end lost 3 bases, the J end lost 3 bases, and 9 bases lay between the germline ends. CDR1 is SGHAT and CDR2 is FQNNGV in the germline V gene. The CDR3 is made up of 13 amino acids. DNA of the CDR3: TGTGCCAGCAGCTTCGGTCAGGGCTACGAGCAGTACTTC. The encoded protein is CASSFGQGYEQYF.

This sequence joins TRBV23-1 and TRBJ1-2, with 8 bases identical to TRBD1. TRBV23-1 is an open reading frame whose function is uncertain. With V trimmed by 0 bases and J by 4 bases, 7 bases remained unmatched. This CDR3 has 16 amino acids. The CDR3 protein is CASSQSTGQGIYGYTF. The DNA for the CDR3 is TGCGCCAGCAGTCAATCTACCGGACAGGGAATCTATGGCTACACCTTC.

The chain is built from TRBV15 and TRBJ1-5; TRBD1 agrees at 7 bases. The germline V gene encodes CDR1 LNHNV and CDR2 YYDKDF (reference sequence). This CDR3 has 15 residues. The V and J ends lost 5 bases and 0 bases, in that order; junction bases with no gene match: 4. As DNA, the CDR3 is TGTGCCACCAGCCGGGGGACAGCTAGCAATCAGCCCCAGCATTTT. The encoded protein is CATSRGTASNQPQHF.

The chain recombines TRBV10-3 with TRBJ2-7; 7 bases agree with TRBD2. From germline, CDR1 is ENHRY and CDR2 SYGVKD. J gave up 2 bases and V 3 bases, and 7 bases lay outside the gene matches. The length of the CDR3 is 15 residues. DNA for the CDR3: TGTGCCATCAGTGATGGCAGCCTAGCGGCCTACGAGCAGTACTTC. The encoded protein is CAISDGSLAAYEQYF.

This sequence joins TRBV7-9 and TRBJ1-2, with TRBD1 identical over 7 bases. The CDR3 contains 15 residues. In germline, CDR1 is SEHNR, CDR2 FQNEAQ (reference sequence). V lost 4 bases, J lost 4 bases, and 9 bases stayed unmatched. CDR3 region: CASSSRGGSFYGYTF. The CDR3 DNA reads TGTGCCAGCAGCTCCCGAGGGGGCAGTTTCTATGGCTACACCTTC.